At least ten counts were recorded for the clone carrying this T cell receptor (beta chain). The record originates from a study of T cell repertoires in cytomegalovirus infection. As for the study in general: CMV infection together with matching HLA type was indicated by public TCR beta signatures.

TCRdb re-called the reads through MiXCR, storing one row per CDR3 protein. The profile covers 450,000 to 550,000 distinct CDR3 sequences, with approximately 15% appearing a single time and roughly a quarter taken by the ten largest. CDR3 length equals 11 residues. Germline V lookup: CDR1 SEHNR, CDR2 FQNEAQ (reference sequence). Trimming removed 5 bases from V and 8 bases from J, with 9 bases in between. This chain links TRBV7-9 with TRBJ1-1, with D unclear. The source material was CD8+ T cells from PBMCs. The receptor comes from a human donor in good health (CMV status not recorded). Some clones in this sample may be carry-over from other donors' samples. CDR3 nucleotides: TGTGCCAGCAGCGTAGGAGGGGAAGCTTTCTTT. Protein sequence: CASSVGGEAFF.